This TCR beta chain emerged from a study of blood T cell repertoires in COVID-19. Study-level background: There were acute and convalescent COVID-19 samples, and they came from the United States, Italy and Spain. PBMCs, B-cell-depleted T cells, or T cells were the source of the cDNA or gDNA that made up the material.

Germline assignment: CDR1 SGHKS and CDR2 YYEKEE (reference sequence). The V segment lost 0 bases and the J segment 7 bases; nucleotides outside the gene matches: 1. The CDR3 loop spans 13 amino acids. Per the original methods: Amplification with reference gene primers provided the estimates of nucleated cell counts. The method was immunoSEQ multiplex PCR; TCRdb's version includes in-frame clones alone and lacks a portion of them. V and J calls plus clone size are reproduced from that table; the DNA served to infer D and trimming. The profile shows around 260,000 clones, approximately 79% of them singletons. In assigning cohorts, the study relied on participant-reported clinical history.

Sequenced: PBMCs or T cells enriched from blood (not recorded which). The clonotype originates from a man aged 30-40 years with acute COVID-19. The chain couples TRBV5-5 to TRBJ1-2; 9 bases are a match to TRBD1. CDR3 DNA: TGTGCCAGCAGCTTGGACAGGGGGCTTGGCTACACCTTC. Its translation: CASSLDRGLGYTF.